These 23 T cell receptor beta chains were all obtained from the same sample, sequenced in a study of Tregs in tolerant kidney transplant recipients. Which antigens these TCRs recognize remains unknown. Profiling relied on immunoSEQ multiplex PCR, and the TCRdb table lists in-frame clones only, not all of them. Of roughly 10,000 clones detected, 90% to 95% appear once; the ten largest clones hold approximately 6.2%. The input for sequencing was Tregs from blood cultured with allogeneic cells, taken before the transplant. The receptors originated from a human patient who received a combined kidney and bone marrow transplant.

The chain links TRBV7-9 to TRBJ2-1, with 7 bases identical to TRBD2. CDR1 and CDR2 (germline): SEHNR, FQNEAQ (reference sequence). V was pared by 3 bases and J by 6 bases, with 5 bases of the junction left unmatched. This CDR3 has 14 residues. DNA for the CDR3: TGTGCCAGCAGCTTGGGGGGGAATATCAATGAGCAGTTCTTC. Protein sequence: CASSLGGNINEQFF.

The sample holds a few counts of this clone. The J gene is TRBJ2-3, the V gene TRBV9; 10 bases are a match to TRBD2. Trimming removed 4 bases from V and 3 bases from J; junction bases left unmatched: 8. The CDR3 consists of 16 residues. Germline V CDR1 and CDR2: SGDLS, YYNGEE. The CDR3 nucleotides are TGTGCCAGCAGCTCGAGCGGGGGGGAGGTGACAGATACGCAGTATTTT. Its translation: CASSSSGGEVTDTQYF.

The J gene is TRBJ2-7, the V gene TRBV14, with a weak D call TRBD2 (6 bases). Trimming stripped 5 bases from V and 3 bases from J, with 17 bases between. Germline V gives CDR1 SGHDN, CDR2 FVKESK. There are 15 residues in the CDR3. The CDR3 nucleotides are TGTGCCAGCAGCGATCCTCTGCGGGGTTTCTACGAGCAGTACTTC. It encodes CASSDPLRGFYEQYF.

The J gene is TRBJ1-1, the V gene TRBV7-2, with D perhaps matching TRBD1 (6 bases). V dropped 5 bases and J dropped 0 bases, with 7 bases sitting between them. There are 13 residues in the CDR3. The germline V gene encodes CDR1 SGHTA and CDR2 FQGNSA. Written as DNA, the CDR3 is TGTGCCAGCAGCGGGGACATGAACACTGAAGCTTTCTTT. This gives the protein CASSGDMNTEAFF. The full variable domain, its missing parts supplied by reference TRBV7-2 and TRBJ1-1, is GAGVSQSPSNKVTEKGKDVELRCDPISGHTALYWYRQSLGQGLEFLIYFQGNSAPDKSGLPSDRFSAERTGGSVSTLTIQRTQQEDSAVYLCASSGDMNTEAFFGQGTRLTVV.

This chain uses TRBV7-9 with TRBJ2-7, with no clear D. V was trimmed by 2 bases and J by 1 base, leaving 0 bases between them. Germline CDR1 is SEHNR and CDR2 is FQNEAQ (reference sequence). The CDR3 loop spans 11 amino acids. The CDR3 DNA reads as TGTGCCAGCAGCTTATCCTACGAGCAGTACTTC. Residues: CASSLSYEQYF.

The V gene is TRBV30, the J gene TRBJ1-1, with D hard to call. Per the germline V gene, CDR1 is GTSNPN and CDR2 is SVGIG (reference sequence). Deletions cut 3 bases from V and 1 base from J, with 18 bases between. This CDR3 is 16 amino acids long. CDR3 DNA: TGTGCCTGGAGCACGGGGTGGGAGAAAAAGAACACTGAAGCTTTCTTT. It specifies CAWSTGWEKKNTEAFF.

The chain recombines TRBV20-1 with TRBJ2-7, with D perhaps matching TRBD1 or TRBD2 (5 bases each). The V end was cut by 3 bases, the J end by 4 bases, with 7 bases between. Germline V gives CDR1 DFQATT, CDR2 SNEGSKA (reference sequence). This CDR3 has 11 residues. The CDR3 DNA sequence: TGCAGTGCTAGGGGGGTGTACGAGCAGTACTTC. Translating it yields CSARGVYEQYF.

This clone appeared a single time. The chain links TRBV27 to TRBJ2-5; TRBD2 matches at 10 bases. The J call may not be correct, given that the DNA end is closer to TRBJ2-7. The germline V gene encodes CDR1 MNHEY and CDR2 SMNVEV (reference sequence). The CDR3 totals 15 residues. CDR3 loop: CASSSGTSGNYEQYF. CDR3 coding DNA: TGTGCCAGCAGTTCCGGCACTAGCGGGAATTACGAGCAGTACTTC.

V is TRBV11-3 and J is TRBJ1-2; 9 bases align to TRBD1. Germline V CDR1 and CDR2: SGHNT, YENEEA. There are 14 residues in the CDR3. The V gene end was trimmed by 6 bases and the J gene end by 8 bases; junction bases not matched to a gene: 10. The CDR3 sequence: CASSRQGDLGGYTF. The CDR3 DNA sequence: TGTGCCAGCAGTCGACAGGGGGATCTGGGAGGCTACACCTTC. The whole variable domain, remainder taken from reference TRBV11-3 and TRBJ1-2, is EAGVVQSPRYKIIEKKQPVAFWCNPISGHNTLYWYLQNLGQGPELLIRYENEEAVDDSQLPKDRFSAERLKGVDSTLKIQPAELGDSAVYLCASSRQGDLGGYTFGSGTRLTVV.

In DNA, the CDR3 is TGTGCCAGCAGCCACCCCGGGACAGGGTTTGGCACCGGGGAGCTGTTTTTT. This sequence encodes CASSHPGTGFGTGELFF. The rearrangement uses TRBV9 and TRBJ2-2, with TRBD1 matching 9 bases. The germline V gene has CDR1 SGDLS and CDR2 YYNGEE. The length of the CDR3 is 17 residues. Trimming took 4 bases from V and 4 from J; bases not matched to a gene: 11.

This rearrangement joins TRBV4-1 to TRBJ2-4, with 9 bases identical to TRBD1. CDR1 is MGHRA and CDR2 is YSYEKL in the germline V gene. This CDR3 has 15 residues. Trimming at V came to 1 base and at J to 9 bases, leaving 7 bases not matched to a gene. The CDR3 DNA reads as TGCGCCAGCAGCCAAGTTGGACAGGGGTTGTTCATTCAGTACTTC. It is translated as CASSQVGQGLFIQYF.

The rearrangement uses TRBV6-5 and TRBJ2-1, with a possible D match to TRBD1 (5 bases). V lost 5 bases and J 7 bases, leaving 18 bases between the germline ends. The V gene's germline CDR1 is MNHEY and CDR2 SVGAGI. The CDR3 length is 15 residues. In DNA form, the CDR3 reads TGTGCCAGCAGTCCCCCGGCAGGAAAGGGGAATGAGCAGTTCTTC. Translated: CASSPPAGKGNEQFF.

V usage is TRBV2 and J usage is TRBJ1-5; D unresolved. The V gene lost 7 bases and the J gene lost 0 bases, with 7 bases spanning the gap. CDR1 SNHLY and CDR2 FYNNEI come from the germline V gene. This CDR3 has 13 residues. In DNA, the CDR3 is TGTGCCAGCATGGGGATTAGCAATCAGCCCCAGCATTTT. As protein: CASMGISNQPQHF. Full variable domain (missing parts from reference TRBV2 and TRBJ1-5): EPEVTQTPSHQVTQMGQEVILRCVPISNHLYFYWYRQILGQKVEFLVSFYNNEISEKSEIFDDQFSVERPDGSNFTLKIRSTKLEDSAMYFCASMGISNQPQHFGDGTRLSIL.

The chain links TRBV7-9 to TRBJ2-1; 10 positions agree with TRBD2. With 6 bases clipped from V and 10 bases from J, the junction kept 9 bases outside the gene matches. Germline values: CDR1 SEHNR, CDR2 FQNEAQ (reference sequence). The CDR3 has 14 amino acids. The CDR3 spells CASRWTSGISEQFF. Written as DNA, the CDR3 is TGTGCCAGCAGATGGACTAGCGGCATTTCGGAGCAGTTCTTC. Drawing the rest from reference TRBV7-9 and TRBJ2-1, the complete variable domain is DTGVSQNPRHKITKRGQNVTFRCDPISEHNRLYWYRQTLGQGPEFLTYFQNEAQLEKSRLLSDRFSAERPKGSFSTLEIQRTEQGDSAMYLCASRWTSGISEQFFGPGTRLTVL.

V is TRBV7-9 and J is TRBJ2-1; D may be TRBD2 (5 bases). CDR1 is SEHNR, CDR2 FQNEAQ, per germline (reference sequence). With 7 bases removed from V and 7 bases from J, the gap between germline ends came to 23 bases. The CDR3 spans 16 residues. The CDR3 DNA follows: TGTGCCAGCAAGCTTATCGGCGTCGGAGGTAGGAATGAGCAGTTCTTC. Its protein is CASKLIGVGGRNEQFF.

In nucleotides, the CDR3 is TGTGCCAGCAGCTTATACAGGCAGAGTGAAGCTTTCTTT. Its translation: CASSLYRQSEAFF. The chain recombines TRBV7-6 with TRBJ1-1; perhaps TRBD1 as D (5 bases). Trimming removed 2 bases at V and 7 bases at J, with 11 bases between. The CDR3 extends over 13 amino acids. Per germline, CDR1 SGHVS and CDR2 FNYEAQ.

The sample holds one count of this clone. The J gene is TRBJ2-5, the V gene TRBV4-2, with a possible D match to TRBD1 (6 bases). Germline loops: CDR1 LGHNA, CDR2 YNFKEQ. The CDR3 runs to 13 residues. The germline V and J ends were trimmed by 4 bases and 1 base, with 7 bases remaining between them. In DNA form, the CDR3 reads TGTGCCAGCAGCCCCAGGGGCCAAGAGACCCAGTACTTC. It encodes CASSPRGQETQYF.

The table lists this clone with a count of one. The chain uses TRBV7-9 and TRBJ2-7; 12 bases are shared with TRBD2. CDR3 size: 14 residues. J was trimmed by 0 bases and V by 10 bases; bases with no gene match: 4. Looked up from germline, CDR1 is SEHNR and CDR2 is FQNEAQ (reference sequence). The CDR3 spells CATRTSGNSYEQYF. Written as DNA, the CDR3 is TGTGCCACGAGGACTAGCGGGAACTCCTACGAGCAGTACTTC.

The chain combines TRBV18 with TRBJ2-1; perhaps TRBD2 as D (5 bases). V was cut by 0 bases and J by 10 bases, with 13 bases left in between. Germline-derived CDR1 and CDR2 are KGHSH and LQKENI. The CDR3 is 14 residues long. CDR3 sequence reads: CASSPPAGRVEQFF. The CDR3 DNA reads as TGTGCCAGCTCACCACCGGCTGGGCGGGTAGAGCAGTTCTTC. The entire variable domain, with the rest obtained from reference TRBV18 and TRBJ2-1, is as follows: NAGVMQNPRHLVRRRGQEARLRCSPMKGHSHVYWYRQLPEEGLKFMVYLQKENIIDESGMPKERFSAEFPKEGPSILRIQQVVRGDSAAYFCASSPPAGRVEQFFGPGTRLTVL.

Turning to this clone: Relative to the germline gene, one junction end is altered; a read error may explain this. This chain uses TRBV6-5 with TRBJ2-1; 9 positions agree with TRBD2. CDR1 is MNHEY, CDR2 SVGAGI, per germline. CDR3 length equals 16 residues. CDR3 loop: CASSYKGGRAYNEKFF. The DNA of the CDR3 is TGTGCCAGCAGTTACAAGGGCGGGAGGGCATACAATGAGAAGTTCTTC.

This rearrangement joins TRBV18 to TRBJ2-1; TRBD1 might be the D (6 bases). With 0 bases removed from V and 4 bases from J, the gap between germline ends came to 13 bases. The CDR3 runs 16 residues. Per germline, CDR1 KGHSH and CDR2 LQKENI. The chain's CDR3 is CASSPPTGNGYNEQFF. The CDR3, as DNA: TGTGCCAGCTCACCACCTACAGGGAATGGATACAATGAGCAGTTCTTC.

The V and J genes are TRBV7-2 and TRBJ2-1, with D maybe TRBD1 (5 bases). CDR3 length: 12 residues. CDR1 is SGHTA and CDR2 is FQGNSA in the germline V gene. The V end lost 5 bases, the J end lost 6 bases, and 8 bases lay between the germline ends. The DNA of the CDR3 is TGTGCCAGCAGCCCACAGGTCAATGAGCAGTTCTTC. As protein: CASSPQVNEQFF.

J is TRBJ1-2 and V is TRBV25-1; D gene ambiguous. The CDR3 length is 12 residues. Trimming cost V 9 bases and J 5 bases, with 13 bases left between them. Germline CDR1 is MGHDK and CDR2 is SYGVNS. The CDR3: CASRKRGYGYTF. In DNA form, the CDR3 reads TGTGCCAGTAGAAAACGAGGGTATGGCTACACCTTC.